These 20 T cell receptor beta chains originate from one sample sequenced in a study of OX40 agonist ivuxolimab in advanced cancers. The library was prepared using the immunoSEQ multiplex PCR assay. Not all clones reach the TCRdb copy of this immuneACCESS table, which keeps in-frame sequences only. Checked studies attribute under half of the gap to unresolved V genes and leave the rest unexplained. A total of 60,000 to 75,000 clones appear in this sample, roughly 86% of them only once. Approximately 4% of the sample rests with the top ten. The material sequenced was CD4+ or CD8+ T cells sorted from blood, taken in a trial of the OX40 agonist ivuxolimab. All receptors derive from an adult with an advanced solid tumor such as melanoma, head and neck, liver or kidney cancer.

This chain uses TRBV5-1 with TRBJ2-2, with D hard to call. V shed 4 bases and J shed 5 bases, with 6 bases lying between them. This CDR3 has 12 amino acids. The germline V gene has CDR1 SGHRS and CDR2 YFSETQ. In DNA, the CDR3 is TGCGCCAGCAGCCTAGATACCGGGGAGCTGTTTTTT. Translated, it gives CASSLDTGELFF.

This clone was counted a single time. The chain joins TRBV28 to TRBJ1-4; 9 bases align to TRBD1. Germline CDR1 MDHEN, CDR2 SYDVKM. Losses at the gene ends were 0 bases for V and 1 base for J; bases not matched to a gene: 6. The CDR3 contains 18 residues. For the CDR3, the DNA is TGTGCCAGCAGTTTATGGGACAGGGGTTTGGAAACTAATGAAAAACTGTTTTTT. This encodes CASSLWDRGLETNEKLFF.

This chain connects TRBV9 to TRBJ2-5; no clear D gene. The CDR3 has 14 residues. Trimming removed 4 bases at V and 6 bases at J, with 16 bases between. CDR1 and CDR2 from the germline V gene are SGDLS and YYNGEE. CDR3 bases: TGTGCCAGCAGCCCCCGGGTCCCCTCGAAGACCCAGTACTTC. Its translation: CASSPRVPSKTQYF.

CDR3 bases: TGTGCCAGCAGCTTAGTAGGGGGCCCAGGGGAGACCCAGTACTTC. Its protein product is CASSLVGGPGETQYF. This chain uses TRBV11-3 with TRBJ2-5; TRBD1 agrees at 7 bases. The CDR3 runs to 15 residues. V trimming: 1 base; J trimming: 5 bases; junction bases outside the gene matches: 7. CDR1 is SGHNT and CDR2 is YENEEA in the germline V gene. Complete variable domain (other parts from reference TRBV11-3 and TRBJ2-5): EAGVVQSPRYKIIEKKQPVAFWCNPISGHNTLYWYLQNLGQGPELLIRYENEEAVDDSQLPKDRFSAERLKGVDSTLKIQPAELGDSAVYLCASSLVGGPGETQYFGPGTRLLVL.

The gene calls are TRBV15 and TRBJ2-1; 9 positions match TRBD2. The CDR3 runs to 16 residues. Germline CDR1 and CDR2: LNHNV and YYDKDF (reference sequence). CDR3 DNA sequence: TGTGCTTCTCGACTAGCGGACCGGTTATCCTACAATGAGCAGTTCTTC. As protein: CASRLADRLSYNEQFF.

The CDR3 DNA sequence: TGTGCCAGTAGTATGGATAGCGGGGGGGCTACAGATACGCAGTATTTT. The encoded protein is CASSMDSGGATDTQYF. The V and J genes are TRBV19 and TRBJ2-3, with TRBD2 identical over 11 bases. The CDR3 contains 16 residues. The ends lost 3 bases at V and 3 bases at J; junction bases unmatched: 5. Germline V gives CDR1 LNHDA, CDR2 SQIVND (reference sequence).

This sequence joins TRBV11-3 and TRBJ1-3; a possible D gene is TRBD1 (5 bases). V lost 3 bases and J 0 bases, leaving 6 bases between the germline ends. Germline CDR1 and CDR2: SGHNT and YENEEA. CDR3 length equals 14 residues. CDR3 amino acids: CASSFGHSGNTIYF. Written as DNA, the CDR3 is TGTGCCAGCAGCTTCGGACACTCTGGAAACACCATATATTTT.

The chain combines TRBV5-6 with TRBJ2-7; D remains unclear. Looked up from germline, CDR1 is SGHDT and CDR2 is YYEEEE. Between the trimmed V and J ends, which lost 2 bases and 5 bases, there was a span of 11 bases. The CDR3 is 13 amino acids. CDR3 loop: CASSFVGTHEQYF. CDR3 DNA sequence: TGTGCCAGCAGCTTTGTGGGAACTCACGAGCAGTACTTC.

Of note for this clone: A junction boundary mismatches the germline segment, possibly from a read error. As DNA, the CDR3 is TGTGTCAGCGGCAAGACAGGAACGGAAGAGACCCAGTACTTC. Its translation is CVSGKTGTEETQYF. The chain carries TRBV6-5 and TRBJ2-5; the D gene is possibly TRBD1 (6 bases). CDR3 size: 14 residues. CDR1 MNHEY and CDR2 SVGAGI come from the germline V gene.

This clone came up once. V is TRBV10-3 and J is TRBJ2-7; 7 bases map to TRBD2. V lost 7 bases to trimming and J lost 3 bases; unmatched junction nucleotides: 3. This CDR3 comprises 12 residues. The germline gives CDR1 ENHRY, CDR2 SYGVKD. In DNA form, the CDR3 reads TGTGCCATCAAGTCGGGGGGCTACGAGCAGTACTTC. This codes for CAIKSGGYEQYF.

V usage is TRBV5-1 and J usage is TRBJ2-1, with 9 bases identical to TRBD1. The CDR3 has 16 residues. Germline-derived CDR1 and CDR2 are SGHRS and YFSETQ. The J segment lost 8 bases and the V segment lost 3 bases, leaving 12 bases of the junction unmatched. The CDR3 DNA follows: TGCGCCAGCAGCTCCGTGCCTACAGGGGGCCGCGATGAGCAGTTCTTC. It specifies CASSSVPTGGRDEQFF.

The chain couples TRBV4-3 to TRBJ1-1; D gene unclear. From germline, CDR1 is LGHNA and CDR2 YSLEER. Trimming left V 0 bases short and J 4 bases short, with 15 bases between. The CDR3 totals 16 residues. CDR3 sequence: CASSQDLSYLGTEAFF. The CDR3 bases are TGCGCCAGCAGCCAAGATCTGTCCTACTTGGGCACTGAAGCTTTCTTT.

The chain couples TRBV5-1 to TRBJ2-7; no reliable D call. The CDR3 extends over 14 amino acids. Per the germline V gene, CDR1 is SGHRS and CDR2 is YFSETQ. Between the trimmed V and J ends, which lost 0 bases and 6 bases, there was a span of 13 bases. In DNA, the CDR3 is TGCGCCAGCAGCTTGGAATCAGGAGCGTCCGAGCAGTACTTC. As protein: CASSLESGASEQYF. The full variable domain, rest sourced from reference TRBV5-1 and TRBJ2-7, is KAGVTQTPRYLIKTRGQQVTLSCSPISGHRSVSWYQQTPGQGLQFLFEYFSETQRNKGNFPGRFSGRQFSNSRSEMNVSTLELGDSALYLCASSLESGASEQYFGPGTRLTVT.

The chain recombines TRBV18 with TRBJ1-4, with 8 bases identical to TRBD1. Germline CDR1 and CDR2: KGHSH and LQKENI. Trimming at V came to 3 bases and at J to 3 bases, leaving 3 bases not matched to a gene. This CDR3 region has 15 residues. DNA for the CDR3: TGTGCCAGCTCACCTAGGACAGGGTCTAATGAAAAACTGTTTTTT. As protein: CASSPRTGSNEKLFF. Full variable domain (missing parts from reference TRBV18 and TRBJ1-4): NAGVMQNPRHLVRRRGQEARLRCSPMKGHSHVYWYRQLPEEGLKFMVYLQKENIIDESGMPKERFSAEFPKEGPSILRIQQVVRGDSAAYFCASSPRTGSNEKLFFGSGTQLSVL.

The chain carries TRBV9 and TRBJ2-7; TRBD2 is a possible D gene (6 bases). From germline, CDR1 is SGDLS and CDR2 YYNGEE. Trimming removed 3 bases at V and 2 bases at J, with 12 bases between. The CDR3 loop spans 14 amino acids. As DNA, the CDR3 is TGTGCCAGCAGCGGCGGGAAATCGACCTACGAGCAGTACTTC. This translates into CASSGGKSTYEQYF.

DNA of the CDR3: TGTGCCAGCACCCCGGGGACGGGGGATAACTCCTACGAGCAGTACTTC. It yields the protein CASTPGTGDNSYEQYF. The rearrangement joins TRBV4-2 to TRBJ2-7; a weak D match, TRBD2 (6 bases). Germline-derived CDR1 and CDR2 are LGHNA and YNFKEQ. The CDR3 is 16 residues long. Trimming took off 7 bases at V and 0 bases at J, with 19 bases between the two ends.

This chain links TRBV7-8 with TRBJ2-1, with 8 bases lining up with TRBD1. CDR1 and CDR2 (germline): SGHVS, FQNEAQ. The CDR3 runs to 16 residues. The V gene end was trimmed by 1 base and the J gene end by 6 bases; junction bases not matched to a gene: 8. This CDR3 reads CASSLVNRQGSNEQFF. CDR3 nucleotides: TGTGCCAGCAGCTTAGTCAATCGACAGGGGAGCAATGAGCAGTTCTTC.

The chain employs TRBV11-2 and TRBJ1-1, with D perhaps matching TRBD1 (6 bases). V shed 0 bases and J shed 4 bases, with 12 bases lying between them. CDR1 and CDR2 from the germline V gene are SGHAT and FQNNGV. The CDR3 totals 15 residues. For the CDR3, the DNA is TGTGCCAGCAGCTTAGAGGGGGCGCAGGGCACTGAAGCTTTCTTT. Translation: CASSLEGAQGTEAFF.

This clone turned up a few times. CDR3 sequence: CASSPRDSPLHF. The DNA for the CDR3 is TGTGCCAGCAGCCCTCGGGATTCACCCCTCCACTTT. The chain has TRBV9 and TRBJ1-6; D not resolved. CDR1 and CDR2 from the germline V gene are SGDLS and YYNGEE. Trimming removed 4 bases at V and 8 bases at J, with 7 bases between. The CDR3 sequence is 12 residues long.

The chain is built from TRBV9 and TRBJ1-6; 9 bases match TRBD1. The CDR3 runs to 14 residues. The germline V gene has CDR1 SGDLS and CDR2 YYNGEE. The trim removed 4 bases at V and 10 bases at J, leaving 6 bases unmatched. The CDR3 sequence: CASSPRQGGSPLHF. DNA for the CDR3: TGTGCCAGCAGCCCCAGACAGGGGGGATCACCCCTCCACTTT.